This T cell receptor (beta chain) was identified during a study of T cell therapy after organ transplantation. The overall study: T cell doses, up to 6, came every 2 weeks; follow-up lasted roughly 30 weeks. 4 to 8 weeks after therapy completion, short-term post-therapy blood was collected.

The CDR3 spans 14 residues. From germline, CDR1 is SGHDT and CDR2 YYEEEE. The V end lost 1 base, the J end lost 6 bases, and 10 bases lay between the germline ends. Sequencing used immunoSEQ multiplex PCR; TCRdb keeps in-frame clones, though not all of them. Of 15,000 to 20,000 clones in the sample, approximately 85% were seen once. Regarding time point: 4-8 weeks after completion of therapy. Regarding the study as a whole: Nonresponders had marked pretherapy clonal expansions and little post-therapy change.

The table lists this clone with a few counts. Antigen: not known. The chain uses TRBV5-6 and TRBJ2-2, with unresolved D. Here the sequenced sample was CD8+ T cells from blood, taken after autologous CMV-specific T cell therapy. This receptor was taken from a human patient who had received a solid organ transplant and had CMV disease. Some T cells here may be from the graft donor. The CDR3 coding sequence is TGTGCCAGCAGCTTGATCGGGTCTTCCGGGGAGCTGTTTTTT. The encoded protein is CASSLIGSSGELFF.